This TCR beta chain was sequenced in a study of blood T cell repertoires in COVID-19. Study overall: Samples taken during acute and convalescent COVID-19 were collected in the United States, Italy and Spain. The cDNA or gDNA used as material had been derived from T cells, B-cell-depleted T cells, or PBMCs.

Germline V gene sequence: CDR1 SNHLY, CDR2 FYNNEI. The V and J ends lost 2 bases and 6 bases respectively, with 13 bases between them. The CDR3 has 14 amino acids. Methods used by the authors: Quantification of nucleated cells was approximated via reference gene primer amplification. Sequenced by immunoSEQ multiplex PCR; TCRdb stores in-frame clones only, minus some. That table supplies the V and J calls and clone size; D and trimming were determined from the DNA. The sample has about 53,000 clones; about 86% are singletons. The chain has TRBV2 and TRBJ1-2; a weak D match, TRBD1 (5 bases). The sequenced sample was peripheral blood. The TCR was taken from a man aged 45-60 years with acute or convalescent COVID-19. As DNA, the CDR3 is TGTGCCAGCAGTGAAACGGGGGAGGGGCATGGCTACACCTTC. It translates to CASSETGEGHGYTF.